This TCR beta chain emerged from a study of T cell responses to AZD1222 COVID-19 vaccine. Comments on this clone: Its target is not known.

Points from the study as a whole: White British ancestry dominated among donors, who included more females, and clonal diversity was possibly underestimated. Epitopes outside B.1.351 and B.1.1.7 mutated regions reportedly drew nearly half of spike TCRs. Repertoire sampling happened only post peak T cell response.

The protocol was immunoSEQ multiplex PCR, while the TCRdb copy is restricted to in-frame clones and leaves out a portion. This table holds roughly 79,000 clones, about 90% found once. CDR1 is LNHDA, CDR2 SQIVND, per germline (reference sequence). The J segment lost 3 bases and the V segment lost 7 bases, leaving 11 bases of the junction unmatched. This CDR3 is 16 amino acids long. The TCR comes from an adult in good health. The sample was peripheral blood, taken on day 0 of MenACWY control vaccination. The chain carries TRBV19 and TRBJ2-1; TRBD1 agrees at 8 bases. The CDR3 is CASTRNHGTGYNEQFF. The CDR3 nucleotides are TGTGCCAGTACCCGAAACCACGGGACAGGCTACAATGAGCAGTTCTTC.